The 17 T cell receptor beta chains in this list originate from one sample, sequenced in a study of regulatory T cells in long-lasting Graves disease. Time point of the sample: persistent/refractory GD, antithyroid drugs over 5 years with positive TRAb. TCR sequences were obtained from RNA taken from PBMCs. Assembly of TCR beta libraries relied on iRepertoire HTBI primers together with Arm-PCR of CDR3 regions. TCRdb reanalysed the multiplex PCR reads using MiXCR and keeps one entry per CDR3 protein. Found here are 250,000 to 300,000 distinct CDR3 sequences, 22% of them singletons; the top ten hold approximately 53%. The material was peripheral blood mononuclear cells (PBMCs), obtained when the disease was refractory, from a patient treated with antithyroid drugs. Every receptor here comes from a female donor with Graves disease.

This clonotype was seen at least ten times. This chain joins TRBV30 and TRBJ1-5; D gene ambiguous. V lost 3 bases and J lost 7, with 13 bases in between. This CDR3 is 13 amino acids long. From germline, CDR1 is GTSNPN and CDR2 SVGIG (reference sequence). DNA of the CDR3: TGTGCCTGGAGGGCGTCCTCGGGGCAGCCCCAGCATTTT. Amino acids: CAWRASSGQPQHF.

This chain uses TRBV5-1 with TRBJ2-7; TRBD2 aligns across 16 bases. Per germline, CDR1 SGHRS and CDR2 YFSETQ. The CDR3 contains 19 residues. With 1 base clipped from V and 3 bases from J, the junction kept 10 bases outside the gene matches. In nucleotides, the CDR3 is TGCGCCAGCAGCTTGTTAGGGACTAGCGGGAGGGCCGTTAGCTACGAGCAGTACTTC. Translation: CASSLLGTSGRAVSYEQYF.

The table lists this clonotype with many counts. The CDR3 spells CASSEDFGSRETQYF. CDR3 sequence (DNA): TGTGCCAGCAGTGAGGATTTTGGTAGCAGAGAGACCCAGTACTTC. The chain is built from TRBV2 and TRBJ2-5; D is ambiguous. The germline V and J ends were trimmed by 3 bases and 4 bases, with 15 bases remaining between them. The CDR3 covers 15 residues. Germline values: CDR1 SNHLY, CDR2 FYNNEI.

This chain joins TRBV28 and TRBJ1-6, with D hard to call. Trimming cost V 3 bases and J 10 bases, with 13 bases left between them. Germline V gene sequence: CDR1 MDHEN, CDR2 SYDVKM. The CDR3 extends over 14 amino acids. CDR3 in amino acids: CASSFSGLGSPLHF. Here the CDR3 DNA reads TGTGCCAGCAGTTTTTCGGGGTTGGGATCACCCCTCCACTTT.

Remarks on this clonotype: This could be a read error, since a much larger clone is one nucleotide away. The chain couples TRBV7-9 to TRBJ2-7; D not resolved. CDR1 and CDR2 from the germline V gene are SEHNR and FQNEAQ (reference sequence). This CDR3 is built from 13 residues. The CDR3: CASSDHPLGEQHF. CDR3 DNA sequence: TGTGCCAGCAGCGACCACCCCCTTGGCGAGCAGCACTTC.

This clonotype has more than one count but fewer than ten. This chain joins TRBV7-9 and TRBJ1-4, with 9 bases identical to TRBD1. Germline CDR1 is SEHNR and CDR2 is FQNEAQ (reference sequence). The CDR3 spans 14 residues. Trimming took 10 bases from V and 6 from J; bases not matched to a gene: 9. The CDR3 here is CATRPGQGDEKLFF. CDR3 nucleotides: TGTGCCACCCGACCGGGACAGGGAGATGAAAAACTGTTTTTT.

V gene TRBV28 combines with J gene TRBJ1-6; TRBD1 matches at 7 bases. This CDR3 spans 15 amino acids. Germline values: CDR1 MDHEN, CDR2 SYDVKM. The J segment lost 7 bases and the V segment lost 3 bases, leaving 6 bases of the junction unmatched. This CDR3 reads CASSFRDRDNSPLHF. The CDR3 DNA is TGTGCCAGCAGTTTCCGGGACAGAGACAATTCACCCCTCCACTTT.

The rearrangement uses TRBV2 and TRBJ2-1; D uncertain. The CDR3 loop spans 13 amino acids. Germline V gene data show CDR1 as SNHLY and CDR2 as FYNNEI. V was trimmed by 7 bases and J by 4 bases, leaving 11 bases between them. The CDR3 loop reads CASTWLAYNEQFF. The CDR3 nucleotides read TGTGCCAGCACCTGGTTGGCTTACAATGAGCAGTTCTTC.

With respect to this clonotype: Compared with germline, one end of the junction differs, possibly owing to a read error. This chain joins TRBV3-1 and TRBJ2-7, with 8 positions matching TRBD2. Germline values: CDR1 LGHDT, CDR2 YNNKEL (reference sequence). The CDR3 length is 16 residues. The CDR3 coding sequence is TGTGCCAGCAACCAAACCCCTGGACTAGCCACCTACGAGCAGTACTTC. This translates into CASNQTPGLATYEQYF.

The chain combines TRBV5-1 with TRBJ2-7, with TRBD1 matching 7 bases. Germline trimming cut 3 bases from V and 4 bases from J; bases unmatched to any gene: 10. This CDR3 contains 15 residues. Germline CDR1 SGHRS, CDR2 YFSETQ. In nucleotides, the CDR3 is TGCGCCAGCAGCTCCGGGACAGCCGCCAATTACGAGCAGTACTTC. It yields the protein CASSSGTAANYEQYF. Full variable domain (missing parts from reference TRBV5-1 and TRBJ2-7): KAGVTQTPRYLIKTRGQQVTLSCSPISGHRSVSWYQQTPGQGLQFLFEYFSETQRNKGNFPGRFSGRQFSNSRSEMNVSTLELGDSALYLCASSSGTAANYEQYFGPGTRLTVT.

This chain connects TRBV15 to TRBJ2-4; 12 bases are shared with TRBD1. There are 15 residues in the CDR3. Trimming at V came to 5 bases and at J to 6 bases, leaving 5 bases not matched to a gene. CDR1 is LNHNV and CDR2 is YYDKDF in the germline V gene (reference sequence). The CDR3 sequence is CATSGGTGGLNIQYF. Written as DNA, the CDR3 is TGTGCCACCAGCGGAGGGACAGGGGGCTTAAACATTCAGTACTTC. Using reference TRBV15 and TRBJ2-4 for the parts outside the CDR3, the full variable domain is DAMVIQNPRYQVTQFGKPVTLSCSQTLNHNVMYWYQQKSSQAPKLLFHYYDKDFNNEADTPDNFQSRRPNTSFCFLDIRSPGLGDTAMYLCATSGGTGGLNIQYFGAGTRLSVL.

A note on this clonotype: This sequence may be a read error, since a much larger clone differs from it by one base. The chain joins TRBV6-5 to TRBJ1-2; 9 bases are a match to TRBD1. Germline V gene lookup returns CDR1 MNHEY and CDR2 SVGAGI. The CDR3 runs to 14 residues. The CDR3 spells CASSNYRQGDGHTF. The CDR3 nucleotides are TGTGCCAGCAGTAACTACAGACAGGGGGATGGCCACACCTTC.

This clonotype was seen repeatedly, ten times or more. The rearrangement joins TRBV6-1 to TRBJ2-5; D perhaps matches TRBD1 (6 bases). Germline loops: CDR1 MNHNS, CDR2 SASEGT. V was pared by 5 bases and J by 3 bases, with 10 bases between. The CDR3 spans 13 residues. The CDR3 DNA reads as TGTGCCAGCAGTCCTAACAGGGAAGAGACCCAGTACTTC. This gives the protein CASSPNREETQYF.

The chain couples TRBV12-5 to TRBJ2-1; tentative D call: TRBD2 (6 bases). Deletions cut 1 base from V and 1 base from J, with 14 bases between. This CDR3 is built from 17 residues. Germline V gives CDR1 LGHNT, CDR2 FRNRAP. CDR3 nucleotides: TGTGCTAGTGGTTTGGGGGGACTTTCTTTATCCTACAATGAGCAGTTCTTC. It yields the protein CASGLGGLSLSYNEQFF.

The chain couples TRBV7-2 to TRBJ2-7, with no clear D. This CDR3 is 16 amino acids long. The germline CDR1 and CDR2 sequences are SGHTA and FQGNSA. Deletions cut 1 base from V and 0 bases from J, with 13 bases between. The CDR3 DNA reads TGTGCCAGCAGCTTAGTTGGTTTTGGAAACTCCTACGAGCAGTACTTC. Encoded protein: CASSLVGFGNSYEQYF.

Concerning this clonotype itself: A clone one base away is much larger, so this may be a read error. It is likely a read error, because the conserved phenylalanine at the end of the CDR3 is missing. The V call is TRBV2, the J call TRBJ1-2; possible D gene TRBD1, 5 bases. V dropped 3 bases and J dropped 6 bases, with 8 bases sitting between them. CDR1 is SNHLY and CDR2 is FYNNEI in the germline V gene. CDR3 length equals 12 residues. The CDR3: CASSDRADGYTL. Written as DNA, the CDR3 is TGTGCCAGCAGTGACAGGGCGGATGGCTACACCCTC.

This clonotype occurred a few times. The chain employs TRBV19 and TRBJ2-7, with D tentatively TRBD1 or TRBD2 (5 bases each). V was pared by 6 bases and J by 6 bases, with 18 bases between. CDR3 length equals 14 residues. CDR1 is LNHDA, CDR2 SQIVND, per germline (reference sequence). The CDR3 DNA sequence: TGTGCCAGTAGCACTCGTCCCCGGGACCGCGAGCAGTACTTC. This translates into CASSTRPRDREQYF.